Listed below are T cell receptor beta chains from one sample, sequenced in a study of blood T cell repertoires in COVID-19. The method was immunoSEQ multiplex PCR; TCRdb's version includes in-frame clones alone and lacks a portion of them. The top ten clones hold about an eighth of a sample with over 250,000 clones, roughly 90% of them seen once. The sequencing input was peripheral blood. These receptors were taken from a woman aged 55-69 years with acute or convalescent COVID-19. Each CDR3 is given with its conserved first and last residue. The order of the fields is V gene, D gene, J gene, clone size, CDR3 protein, CDR3 DNA. D genes are given only for firm matches. The size field is filled for only some rows; it gives once, few, many or a size class.

TRBV2	-	TRBJ2-7	-	CASRQGSTSYEQYF	TGTGCCAGCAGACAGGGATCCACATCCTACGAGCAGTACTTC
TRBV7-9	-	TRBJ2-7	-	CASSLGSGITYEQYF	TGTGCCAGCAGCTTAGGCTCAGGGATCACCTACGAGCAGTACTTC
TRBV5-1	-	TRBJ2-1	-	CASSLGPGVEQFF	TGCGCCAGCAGCTTGGGCCCCGGGGTTGAGCAGTTCTTC
TRBV11-3	TRBD2	TRBJ2-2	-	CASSPTSGGRVGELFF	TGTGCCAGCAGCCCGACTAGCGGGGGGCGCGTCGGGGAGCTGTTTTTT
TRBV3-1/TRBV3-2	TRBD1	TRBJ1-1	-	CASSRTTGHAFF	TGTGCCAGCAGCAGAACGACAGGGCACGCTTTCTTT
TRBV5-8	-	TRBJ1-4	-	CASSLVVVNEKLFF	TGTGCCAGCAGCTTGGTGGTAGTTAATGAAAAACTGTTTTTT
TRBV9	-	TRBJ1-1	-	CASSEGPATEAFF	TGTGCCAGCAGCGAGGGGCCGGCCACTGAAGCTTTCTTT
TRBV4-2	-	TRBJ1-3	-	CASSLLTGSSGNTIYF	TGTGCCAGCAGCCTCTTGACAGGTAGCTCTGGAAACACCATATATTTT
TRBV7-8	TRBD1	TRBJ2-7	-	CASSRDSSYEQYF	TGTGCCAGCAGCCGGGACAGCTCCTACGAGCAGTACTTC
TRBV9	TRBD1	TRBJ2-7	-	CASSPGTAFSYEQYF	TGTGCCAGCAGCCCAGGGACAGCCTTTTCCTACGAGCAGTACTTC
TRBV3-1/TRBV3-2	-	TRBJ1-2	-	CASSPRVEGHGYTF	TGTGCCAGCAGCCCCCGCGTGGAGGGGCACGGCTACACCTTC
TRBV6-6	TRBD1	TRBJ1-2	-	CASSSPGGHGYTF	TGTGCCAGCAGTTCCCCAGGGGGTCATGGCTACACCTTC
TRBV4-2	-	TRBJ2-1	-	CASSQDWATVPNEQFF	TGTGCCAGCAGCCAAGATTGGGCTACGGTCCCCAATGAGCAGTTCTTC
TRBV10-1	TRBD1	TRBJ2-2	-	CASSGQGSTGELFF	TGCGCCAGCAGTGGACAGGGGAGCACCGGGGAGCTGTTTTTT
TRBV15	TRBD2	TRBJ2-7	-	CATSQTSGMTYEQYF	TGTGCCACCAGCCAAACTAGCGGGATGACCTACGAGCAGTACTTC
TRBV7-9	TRBD2	TRBJ2-3	once	CASSLAGLAGVGDTQYF	TGTGCCAGCAGCTTAGCGGGACTAGCGGGAGTGGGAGATACGCAGTATTTT
TRBV19	-	TRBJ2-1	-	CASREGYTIYNEQFF	TGTGCCAGCAGAGAGGGCTATACGATCTACAATGAGCAGTTCTTC
TRBV23-1	-	TRBJ1-2	-	CASSQRGKTRYGYTF	TGCGCCAGCAGTCAAAGAGGAAAGACGCGATATGGCTACACCTTC
TRBV5-4	TRBD2	TRBJ2-1	-	CASSYHSGNGYNEQFF	TGTGCCAGCAGTTATCATAGCGGGAACGGCTACAATGAGCAGTTCTTC
TRBV5-1	TRBD1	TRBJ2-2	-	CASRTGGTGELFF	TGCGCCAGCCGGACAGGGGGTACCGGGGAGCTGTTTTTT
TRBV19	-	TRBJ1-2	many	CASSTPGDNTLGGYTF	TGTGCCAGTAGTACTCCTGGGGACAACACCCTTGGGGGCTACACCTTC
TRBV7-8	-	TRBJ2-5	-	CASSPVGGQETQYF	TGTGCCAGCAGCCCCGTCGGGGGTCAAGAGACCCAGTACTTC
TRBV4-2	TRBD1	TRBJ2-1	-	CASSQDHGQGSYNEQFF	TGTGCCAGCAGCCAAGATCATGGACAGGGTTCCTACAATGAGCAGTTCTTC
TRBV9	TRBD1	TRBJ2-7	-	CASSTPGTGGYEQYF	TGTGCCAGCAGCACCCCCGGGACAGGGGGCTACGAGCAGTACTTC
TRBV5-8	TRBD2	TRBJ2-7	-	CASSLVPSGFSYEQYF	TGTGCCAGCAGCTTGGTTCCTAGCGGGTTCTCCTACGAGCAGTACTTC
TRBV18	-	TRBJ2-1	-	CASSPATGNNEQFF	TGTGCCAGCTCACCAGCGACGGGAAACAATGAGCAGTTCTTC
TRBV7-9	-	TRBJ1-1	-	CASSLQASTEAFF	TGTGCCAGCAGCTTACAGGCGAGCACTGAAGCTTTCTTT
TRBV7-9	-	TRBJ2-7	-	CASTSIRDFPVYEQYF	TGTGCCAGCACCTCGATCAGGGACTTCCCCGTCTACGAGCAGTACTTC
TRBV28	-	TRBJ2-7	few	CASSSGGSTYEQYF	TGTGCCAGCAGTTCCGGCGGTAGCACCTACGAGCAGTACTTC
TRBV9	TRBD2	TRBJ2-5	-	CASSVGQSGGRQETQYF	TGTGCCAGCAGCGTAGGTCAGAGCGGGGGCCGACAAGAGACCCAGTACTTC
TRBV4-3	TRBD1	TRBJ1-1	-	CASSQGQGAGIMLYTEAFF	TGCGCCAGCAGCCAAGGCCAGGGGGCGGGAATCATGTTGTACACTGAAGCTTTCTTT
TRBV2	-	TRBJ2-7	-	CASNRVASGEQYF	TGTGCCAGCAACAGGGTAGCATCTGGCGAGCAGTACTTC
TRBV11-2	-	TRBJ1-4	-	CASSPRQSNEKLFF	TGTGCCAGCAGCCCGAGACAGAGTAATGAAAAACTGTTTTTT
TRBV28	-	TRBJ1-4	-	CASSSDTGFRKLFF	TGTGCCAGCAGTTCTGATACAGGATTTCGAAAACTGTTTTTT
TRBV7-6	TRBD1	TRBJ1-5	once	CASSLGGGQGYQPQHF	TGTGCCAGCAGCTTAGGGGGGGGACAGGGGTATCAGCCCCAGCATTTT
TRBV6-5	-	TRBJ1-5	-	CASSYSVQQPQHF	TGTGCCAGCAGTTACTCGGTCCAGCAGCCCCAGCATTTT
TRBV27	TRBD1	TRBJ2-7	-	CASSPRDSTYEQYF	TGTGCCAGCAGTCCACGGGACAGCACCTACGAGCAGTACTTC
TRBV28	TRBD1	TRBJ1-2	-	CASSSSGQGASYGYTF	TGTGCCAGCAGTTCCTCGGGACAGGGGGCTTCCTATGGCTACACCTTC
TRBV19	TRBD1	TRBJ1-1	-	CASSHTKTGWNTEAFF	TGTGCCAGTAGCCACACCAAGACAGGGTGGAACACTGAAGCTTTCTTT
TRBV4-2	-	TRBJ1-6	-	CASSGDTGYNSPLHF	TGTGCCAGCAGCGGCGATACGGGCTATAATTCACCCCTCCACTTT
TRBV15	-	TRBJ2-3	-	CATSGRGSLNTQYF	TGTGCCACCAGCGGACGGGGGAGTTTGAATACGCAGTATTTT
TRBV10-3	TRBD1	TRBJ2-2	-	CAISENKGTGTPGELFF	TGTGCCATCAGTGAAAACAAAGGGACAGGGACCCCCGGGGAGCTGTTTTTT
TRBV9	-	TRBJ2-5	-	CASSVGEETQYF	TGTGCCAGCAGCGTAGGGGAGGAGACCCAGTACTTC
TRBV27	TRBD1	TRBJ1-2	-	CASSSPGQGRSGYTF	TGTGCCAGCAGCTCTCCGGGACAGGGGAGATCTGGCTACACCTTC